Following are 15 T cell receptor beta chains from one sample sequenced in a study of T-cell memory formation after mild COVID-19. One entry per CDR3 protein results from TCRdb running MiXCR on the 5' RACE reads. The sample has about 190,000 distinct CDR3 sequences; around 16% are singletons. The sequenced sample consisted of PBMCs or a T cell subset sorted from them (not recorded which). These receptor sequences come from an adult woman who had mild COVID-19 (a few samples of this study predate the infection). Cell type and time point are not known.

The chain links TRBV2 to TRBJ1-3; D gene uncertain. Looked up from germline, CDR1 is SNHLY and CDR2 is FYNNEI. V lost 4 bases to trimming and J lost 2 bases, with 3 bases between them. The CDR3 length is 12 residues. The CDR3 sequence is CASSGTGNTIYF. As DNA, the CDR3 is TGTGCCAGCAGTGGCACTGGAAACACCATATATTTT.

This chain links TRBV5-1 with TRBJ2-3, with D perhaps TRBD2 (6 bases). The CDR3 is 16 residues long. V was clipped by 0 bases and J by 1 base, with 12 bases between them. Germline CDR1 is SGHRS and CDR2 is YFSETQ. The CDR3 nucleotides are TGCGCCAGCAGCTTGGACGGACTATCCCGCACAGATACGCAGTATTTT. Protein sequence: CASSLDGLSRTDTQYF.

CDR3 region: CASSRGGFGNQPQHF. The CDR3 nucleotides read TGTGCCAGCAGCCGTGGGGGTTTTGGCAATCAGCCCCAGCATTTT. V and J are TRBV5-6 and TRBJ1-5, with D perhaps TRBD1 (5 bases). The CDR3 loop spans 15 amino acids. Germline V gene lookup returns CDR1 SGHDT and CDR2 YYEEEE. The germline V and J ends were trimmed by 4 bases and 2 bases, with 13 bases remaining between them.

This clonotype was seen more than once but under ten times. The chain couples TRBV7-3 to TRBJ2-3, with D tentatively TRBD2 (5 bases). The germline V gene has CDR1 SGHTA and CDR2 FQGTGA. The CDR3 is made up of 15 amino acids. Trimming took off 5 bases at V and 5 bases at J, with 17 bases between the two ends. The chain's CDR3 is CASSQSGSPGDTQYF. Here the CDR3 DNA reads TGTGCCAGCAGCCAAAGCGGCAGTCCCGGAGATACGCAGTATTTT.

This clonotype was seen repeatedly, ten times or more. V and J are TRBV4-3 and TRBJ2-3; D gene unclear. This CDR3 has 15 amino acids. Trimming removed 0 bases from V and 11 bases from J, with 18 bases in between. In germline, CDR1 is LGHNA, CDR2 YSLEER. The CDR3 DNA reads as TGCGCCAGCAGCCAAGATGCGACTCTAATCCCCCAGCAGTATTTT. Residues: CASSQDATLIPQQYF.

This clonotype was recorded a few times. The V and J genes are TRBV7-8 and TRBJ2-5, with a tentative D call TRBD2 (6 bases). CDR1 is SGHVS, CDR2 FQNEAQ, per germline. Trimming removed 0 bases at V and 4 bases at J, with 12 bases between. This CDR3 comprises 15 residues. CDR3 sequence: CASSLAHGSGETQYF. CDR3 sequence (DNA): TGTGCCAGCAGCTTAGCGCATGGTAGCGGAGAGACCCAGTACTTC.

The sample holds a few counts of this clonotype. CDR3 residues: CASSLVGGRGYNEQFF. CDR3 nucleotide sequence: TGTGCCAGCAGCTTAGTGGGGGGAAGGGGCTACAATGAGCAGTTCTTC. The chain combines TRBV7-3 with TRBJ2-1, with a possible D match to TRBD2 (6 bases). The CDR3 covers 16 residues. The V end was cut by 2 bases, the J end by 3 bases, with 14 bases between. Germline-derived CDR1 and CDR2 are SGHTA and FQGTGA.

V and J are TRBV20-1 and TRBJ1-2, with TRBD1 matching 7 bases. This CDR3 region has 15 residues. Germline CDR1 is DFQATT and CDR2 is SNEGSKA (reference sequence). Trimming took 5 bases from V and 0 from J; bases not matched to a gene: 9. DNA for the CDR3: TGCAGTGCTTTTAGACCGGGACAGTCTAACTATGGCTACACCTTC. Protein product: CSAFRPGQSNYGYTF.

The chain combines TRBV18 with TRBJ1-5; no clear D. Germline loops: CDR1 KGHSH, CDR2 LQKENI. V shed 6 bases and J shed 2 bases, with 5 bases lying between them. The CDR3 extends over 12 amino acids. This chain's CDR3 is CASSGGNQPQHF. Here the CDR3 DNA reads TGTGCCAGCTCGGGCGGCAATCAGCCCCAGCATTTT.

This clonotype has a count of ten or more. This CDR3 is CASTQRETNTGELFF. The CDR3 DNA is TGCGCCAGCACCCAAAGGGAGACGAACACCGGGGAGCTGTTTTTT. The chain recombines TRBV5-1 with TRBJ2-2; D is possibly TRBD2 (5 bases). CDR3 size: 15 residues. Germline V gene sequence: CDR1 SGHRS, CDR2 YFSETQ. Between the trimmed V and J ends, which lost 6 bases and 0 bases, there was a span of 12 bases.

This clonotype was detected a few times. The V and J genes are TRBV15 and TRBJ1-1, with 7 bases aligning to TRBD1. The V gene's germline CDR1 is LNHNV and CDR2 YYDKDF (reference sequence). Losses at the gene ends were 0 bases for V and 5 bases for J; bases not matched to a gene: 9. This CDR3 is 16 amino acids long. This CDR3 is CATSRDMTGSRTEAFF. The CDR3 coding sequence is TGTGCCACCAGCAGAGATATGACAGGGAGTCGGACTGAAGCTTTCTTT.

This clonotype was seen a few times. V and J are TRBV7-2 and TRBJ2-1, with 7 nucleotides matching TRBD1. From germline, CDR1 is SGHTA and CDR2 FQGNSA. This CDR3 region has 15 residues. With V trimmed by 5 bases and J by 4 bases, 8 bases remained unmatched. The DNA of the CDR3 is TGTGCCAGCAGCGCCGACAGGGATATTTACAATGAGCAGTTCTTC. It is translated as CASSADRDIYNEQFF.

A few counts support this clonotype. The CDR3 here is CSARGPSGVLSEQFF. CDR3 DNA: TGCAGTGCTAGAGGGCCTAGCGGGGTCCTCAGTGAGCAGTTCTTC. This rearrangement joins TRBV20-1 to TRBJ2-1; TRBD2 agrees at 9 bases. V gave up 1 base and J gave up 9 bases; unmatched junction bases: 10. This CDR3 is built from 15 residues. The germline V gene has CDR1 DFQATT and CDR2 SNEGSKA (reference sequence).

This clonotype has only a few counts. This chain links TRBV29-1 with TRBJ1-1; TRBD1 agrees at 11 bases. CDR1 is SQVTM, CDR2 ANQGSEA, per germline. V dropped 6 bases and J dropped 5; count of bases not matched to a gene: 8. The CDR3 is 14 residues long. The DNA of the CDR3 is TGCAGCGTGGTTCCGGGACAGGGGGGGACTGAAGCTTTCTTT. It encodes CSVVPGQGGTEAFF.

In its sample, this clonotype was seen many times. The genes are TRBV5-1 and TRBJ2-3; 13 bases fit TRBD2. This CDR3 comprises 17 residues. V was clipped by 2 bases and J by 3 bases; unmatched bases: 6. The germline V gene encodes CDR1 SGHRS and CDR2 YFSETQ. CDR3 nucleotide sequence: TGCGCCAGCAGCTTCACCACTAGCGGGGGGGCGACAGATACGCAGTATTTT. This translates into CASSFTTSGGATDTQYF. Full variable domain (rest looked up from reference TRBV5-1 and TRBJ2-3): KAGVTQTPRYLIKTRGQQVTLSCSPISGHRSVSWYQQTPGQGLQFLFEYFSETQRNKGNFPGRFSGRQFSNSRSEMNVSTLELGDSALYLCASSFTTSGGATDTQYFGPGTRLTVL.